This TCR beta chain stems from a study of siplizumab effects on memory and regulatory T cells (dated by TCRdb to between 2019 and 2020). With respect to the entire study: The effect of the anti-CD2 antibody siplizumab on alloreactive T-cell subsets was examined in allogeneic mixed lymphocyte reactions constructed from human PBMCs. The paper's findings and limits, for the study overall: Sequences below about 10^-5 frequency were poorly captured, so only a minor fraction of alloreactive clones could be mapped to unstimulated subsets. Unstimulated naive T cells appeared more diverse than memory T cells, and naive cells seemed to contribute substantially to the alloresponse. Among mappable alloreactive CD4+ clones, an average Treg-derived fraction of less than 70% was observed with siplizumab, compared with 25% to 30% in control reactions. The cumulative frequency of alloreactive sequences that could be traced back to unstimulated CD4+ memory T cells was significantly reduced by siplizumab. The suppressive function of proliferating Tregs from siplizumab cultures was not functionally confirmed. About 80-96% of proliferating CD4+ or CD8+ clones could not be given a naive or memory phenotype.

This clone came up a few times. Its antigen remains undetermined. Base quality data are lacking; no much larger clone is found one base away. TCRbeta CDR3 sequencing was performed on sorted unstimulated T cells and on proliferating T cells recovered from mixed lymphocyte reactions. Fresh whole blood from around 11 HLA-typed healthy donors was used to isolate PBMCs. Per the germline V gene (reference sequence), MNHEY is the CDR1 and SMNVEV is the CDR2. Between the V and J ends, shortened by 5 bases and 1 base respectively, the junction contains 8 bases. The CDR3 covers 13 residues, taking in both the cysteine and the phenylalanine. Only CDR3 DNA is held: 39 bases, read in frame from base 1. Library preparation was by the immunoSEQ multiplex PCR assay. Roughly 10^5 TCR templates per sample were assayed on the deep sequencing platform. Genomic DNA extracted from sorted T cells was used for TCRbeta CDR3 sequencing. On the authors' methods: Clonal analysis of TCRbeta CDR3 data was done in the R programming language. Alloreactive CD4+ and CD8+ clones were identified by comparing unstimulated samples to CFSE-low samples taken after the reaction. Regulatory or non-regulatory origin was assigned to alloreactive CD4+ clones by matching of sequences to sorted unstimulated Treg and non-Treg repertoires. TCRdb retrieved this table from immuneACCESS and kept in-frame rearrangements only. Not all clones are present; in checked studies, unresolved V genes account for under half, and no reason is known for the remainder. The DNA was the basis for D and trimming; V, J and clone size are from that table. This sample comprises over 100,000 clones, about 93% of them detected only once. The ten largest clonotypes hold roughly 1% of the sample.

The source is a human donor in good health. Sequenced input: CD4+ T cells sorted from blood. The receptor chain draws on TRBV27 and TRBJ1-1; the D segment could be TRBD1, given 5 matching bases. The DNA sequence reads TGTGCCAGCAGTCGTGACAGGAACACTGAAGCTTTCTTT. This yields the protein CASSRDRNTEAFF.